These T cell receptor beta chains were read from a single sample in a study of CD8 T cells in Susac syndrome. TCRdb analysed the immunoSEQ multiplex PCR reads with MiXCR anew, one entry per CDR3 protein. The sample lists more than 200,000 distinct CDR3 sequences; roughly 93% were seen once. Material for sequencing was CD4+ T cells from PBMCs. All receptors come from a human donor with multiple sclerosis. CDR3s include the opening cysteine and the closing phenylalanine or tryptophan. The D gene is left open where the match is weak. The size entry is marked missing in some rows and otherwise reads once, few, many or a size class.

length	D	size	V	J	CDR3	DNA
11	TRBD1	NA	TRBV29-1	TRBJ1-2	CSGATGVGYTF	TGCAGCGGCGCGACAGGGGTTGGCTACACCTTC
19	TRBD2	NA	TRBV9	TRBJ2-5	CASSEGPGGTSGVIETQYF	TGTGCCAGCAGCGAGGGGCCAGGGGGGACTAGCGGGGTTATAGAGACCCAGTACTTC
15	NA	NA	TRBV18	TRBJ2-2	CASSLEITNTGELFF	TGTGCCAGCTCCCTAGAGATCACGAACACCGGGGAGCTGTTTTTT
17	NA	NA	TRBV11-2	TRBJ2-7	CASSLLRPRDGSYEQYF	TGTGCCAGCAGCTTACTCCGCCCCCGGGACGGCTCCTACGAGCAGTACTTC
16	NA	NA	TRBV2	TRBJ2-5	CASSGSRSGLLEAQYF	TGTGCCAGCAGTGGCAGTCGAAGTGGATTACTTGAGGCCCAGTACTTC
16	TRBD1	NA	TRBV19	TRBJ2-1	CASRKGQGVSYNEQFF	TGTGCCAGTCGCAAGGGACAGGGGGTCTCCTACAATGAGCAGTTCTTC
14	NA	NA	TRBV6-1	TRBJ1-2	CASRAGGHNYGYTF	TGTGCCAGCAGGGCCGGGGGCCACAACTATGGCTACACCTTC
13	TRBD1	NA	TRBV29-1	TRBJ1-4	CSVEELQGEKLFF	TGCAGCGTTGAAGAACTACAGGGGGAAAAACTGTTTTTT
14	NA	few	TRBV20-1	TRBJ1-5	CSARGGNSNQPQHF	TGCAGTGCTAGGGGTGGGAATAGCAATCAGCCCCAGCATTTT
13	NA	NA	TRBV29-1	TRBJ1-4	CSGLKGTNEKLFF	TGCAGCGGACTGAAAGGGACTAATGAAAAACTGTTTTTT
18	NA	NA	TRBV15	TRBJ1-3	CATSRARQEYSSGNTIYF	TGTGCCACCAGCAGAGCGCGGCAGGAATATTCCTCTGGAAACACCATATATTTT
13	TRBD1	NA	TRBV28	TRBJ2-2	CASRPGGLGELFF	TGTGCCAGCAGGCCAGGGGGCCTCGGGGAGCTGTTTTTT
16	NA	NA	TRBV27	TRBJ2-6	CASSLVQPTGANVLTF	TGTGCCAGCAGTTTGGTCCAGCCAACTGGGGCCAACGTCCTGACTTTC
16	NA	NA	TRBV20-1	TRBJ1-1	CSARDMGSGMNTEAFF	TGCAGTGCTAGAGATATGGGGAGTGGCATGAACACTGAAGCTTTCTTT
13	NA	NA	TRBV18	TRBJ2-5	CASSQGIRETQYF	TGTGCCAGCTCACAGGGGATCCGAGAGACCCAGTACTTC
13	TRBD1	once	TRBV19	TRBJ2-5	CASSMGTGDTQYF	TGTGCCAGTAGTATGGGGACAGGCGACACCCAGTACTTC
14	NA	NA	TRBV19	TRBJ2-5	CASQPTGAQETQYF	TGTGCCAGTCAACCGACAGGTGCTCAAGAGACCCAGTACTTC
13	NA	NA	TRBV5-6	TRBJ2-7	CASSLYGVDEQYF	TGTGCCAGCAGCTTGTACGGAGTAGACGAGCAGTACTTC
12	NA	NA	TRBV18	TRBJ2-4	CASSPQEYEVHF	TGTGCCAGCTCACCCCAGGAGTACGAAGTCCACTTC
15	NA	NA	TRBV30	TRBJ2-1	CAWSVPMGSYNEQFF	TGTGCCTGGAGTGTACCTATGGGGAGCTACAATGAGCAGTTCTTC
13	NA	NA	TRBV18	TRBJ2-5	CASSGFREETQYF	TGTGCCAGCTCAGGCTTCAGGGAAGAGACCCAGTACTTC
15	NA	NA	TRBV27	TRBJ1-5	CASSSLTATNQPQHF	TGTGCCAGCAGTTCTCTCACAGCCACTAATCAGCCCCAGCATTTT
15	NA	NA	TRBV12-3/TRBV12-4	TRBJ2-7	CASSLRPTSSYEQYF	TGTGCCAGCAGTTTGAGACCGACGAGCTCCTACGAGCAGTACTTC
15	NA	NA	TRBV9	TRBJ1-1	CASSVGAELNTEAFF	TGTGCCAGCAGCGTAGGCGCGGAATTGAACACTGAAGCTTTCTTT
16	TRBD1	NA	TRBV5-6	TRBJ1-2	CASSPGTGDLVFGYTF	TGTGCCAGCAGCCCGGGGACAGGGGATTTAGTTTTTGGCTACACCTTC
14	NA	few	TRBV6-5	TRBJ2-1	CASSYTPGDNEQFF	TGTGCCAGCAGTTACACCCCTGGGGACAATGAGCAGTTCTTC
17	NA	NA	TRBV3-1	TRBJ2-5	CASSQGLATRGQETQYF	TGTGCCAGCAGCCAAGGGCTAGCGACAAGGGGCCAAGAGACCCAGTACTTC
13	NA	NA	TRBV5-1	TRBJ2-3	CASGPATTDTQYF	TGCGCCAGCGGGCCAGCCACCACAGATACGCAGTATTTT
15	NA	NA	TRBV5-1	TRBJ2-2	CASSYGDRNTGELFF	TGCGCCAGCAGCTATGGCGACAGAAACACCGGGGAGCTGTTTTTT
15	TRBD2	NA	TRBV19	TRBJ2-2	CASRGGLANTGELFF	TGTGCCAGCCGCGGGGGGTTGGCGAACACCGGGGAGCTGTTTTTT
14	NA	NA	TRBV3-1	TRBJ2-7	CASSQAAGAYEQYF	TGTGCCAGCAGCCAAGCGGCAGGGGCCTACGAGCAGTACTTC
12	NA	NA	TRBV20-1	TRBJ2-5	CSALADQETQYF	TGCAGTGCCTTAGCGGACCAAGAGACCCAGTACTTC
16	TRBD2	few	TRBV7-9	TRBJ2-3	CASSSGLAGSTDTQYF	TGTGCCAGCAGCTCGGGACTAGCGGGCAGCACAGATACGCAGTATTTT
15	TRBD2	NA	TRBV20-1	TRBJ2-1	CSAGLSGSSYNEQFF	TGCAGTGCTGGACTTAGCGGGAGCTCCTACAATGAGCAGTTCTTC
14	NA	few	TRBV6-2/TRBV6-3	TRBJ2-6	CASSLPSGANVLTF	TGTGCCAGCAGTCTCCCCTCTGGGGCCAACGTCCTGACTTTC
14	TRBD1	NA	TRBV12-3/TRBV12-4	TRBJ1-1	CASSLKDRDTEAFF	TGTGCCAGCAGTTTGAAGGACAGGGACACTGAAGCTTTCTTT
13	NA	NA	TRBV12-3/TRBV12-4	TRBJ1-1	CASSRKSVTEAFF	TGTGCCAGCAGCCGAAAGAGTGTCACTGAAGCTTTCTTT
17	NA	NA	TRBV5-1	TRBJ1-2	CASSFRPGHTTNYGYTF	TGCGCCAGCAGCTTTAGGCCGGGACATACTACTAACTATGGCTACACCTTC
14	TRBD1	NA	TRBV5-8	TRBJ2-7	CASSLSDRAGEQYF	TGTGCCAGCAGCTTGTCTGACAGGGCCGGCGAGCAGTACTTC
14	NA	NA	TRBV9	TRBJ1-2	CASSVGLETYGYTF	TGTGCCAGCAGCGTAGGTCTTGAGACCTATGGCTACACCTTC